This TCR beta chain came from a study of shared clonotypes between healthy human individuals. This CDR3 is built from 15 residues. After removal of 0 bases from V and 4 bases from J, the junction contained 4 bases not matched to a gene. Germline CDR1 SGHRS, CDR2 YFSETQ. The table came from immunoSEQ multiplex PCR; TCRdb's copy has only in-frame clones and leaves some out. This table has about 520,000 clones, approximately 95% appearing once. The rearrangement uses TRBV5-1 and TRBJ2-7; TRBD2 matches at 10 bases. The TCR comes from a woman between 25 and 40 years old in good health. What was sequenced was naive CD4+ T cells sorted from blood. Stated subset: CD45RA+ positively selected. The CDR3 coding sequence is TGCGCCAGCAGCTTGGAGACTAGCGGGCCTTACGAGCAGTACTTC. As protein: CASSLETSGPYEQYF.